A single sample gave rise to the 31 T cell receptor beta chains below, sequenced in a study of a mutant IDH1 vaccine in newly diagnosed glioma (dated by TCRdb to the early 2020s). Library prep was done by the immunoSEQ multiplex PCR assay. TCRdb holds this immuneACCESS table with in-frame rearrangements only. Some clones are missing; in checked studies, unresolved V genes explain under half, and the rest has no known cause. The sample data list roughly 60,000 clones, and more than 75% of these were observed just once. The biggest ten clones account for less than 5% of the sample. These receptors lack a known antigen. This sample's time point label indicates: week 23, last vaccination. Each vaccine dose, consisting of 300 ug of a 20-mer mutant IDH1 peptide in Montanide, was administered subcutaneously with topical imiquimod. The starting material was PBMCs, obtained from a glioma patient whose treatment included an IDH1 peptide vaccine. These receptors were obtained from a man aged 30 to 39 with glioma.

This clone appeared once. The J gene is TRBJ1-1, the V gene TRBV28; a weak D match, TRBD1 (6 bases). V shed 7 bases and J shed 1 base, with 19 bases lying between them. CDR1 is MDHEN, CDR2 SYDVKM, per germline. This CDR3 is built from 16 residues. CDR3 amino acids: CASIKGHEIRNTEAFF. The DNA of the CDR3 is TGTGCCAGCATTAAGGGACACGAAATTAGGAACACTGAAGCTTTCTTT.

This clone has a single count. J is TRBJ1-2 and V is TRBV18, with 9 bases aligning to TRBD1. CDR1 and CDR2 (germline): KGHSH, LQKENI. V dropped 1 base and J dropped 7; count of bases not matched to a gene: 13. This CDR3 contains 17 residues. CDR3 bases: TGTGCCAGCTCACCACAAACAGGGGGCGACCGAGGGGTTGGCTACACCTTC. This translates into CASSPQTGGDRGVGYTF.

This clone was seen only a few times. The chain couples TRBV5-4 to TRBJ2-2; 10 positions match TRBD2. This CDR3 has 16 residues. V was pared by 3 bases and J by 13 bases, with 15 bases of the junction left unmatched. CDR1 and CDR2 (germline): SGHNT, YYREEE (reference sequence). CDR3 bases: TGTGCCAGCAGCTCGGTCCCGGGACTAGCGCAGAGGGGGCTGTTTTTT. Translating it yields CASSSVPGLAQRGLFF. The complete variable domain, with remaining parts taken from reference TRBV5-4 and TRBJ2-2, reads ETGVTQSPTHLIKTRGQQVTLRCSSQSGHNTVSWYQQALGQGPQFIFQYYREEENGRGNFPPRFSGLQFPNYSSELNVNALELDDSALYLCASSSVPGLAQRGLFFGEGSRLTVL.

The gene calls are TRBV6-6 and TRBJ2-3; D not resolved. V gave up 10 bases and J gave up 2 bases, with 4 bases separating them. Germline loops: CDR1 MNHNY, CDR2 SVGAGI (reference sequence). The CDR3 covers 10 residues. The CDR3 loop reads CATSTDTQYF. CDR3 sequence (DNA): TGTGCCACCTCCACAGATACGCAGTATTTT.

Turning to this clone: At the DNA level, this CDR3 is encoded by other sequences in the same sample as well. The chain carries TRBV28 and TRBJ2-3, with unresolved D. CDR1 is MDHEN and CDR2 is SYDVKM in the germline V gene. The CDR3 consists of 11 residues. V lost 2 bases and J 8 bases, leaving 5 bases between the germline ends. CDR3 in DNA: TGTGCCAGCAGTTTAACACGTACGCAGTATTTT. Amino acid sequence: CASSLTRTQYF.

The chain is built from TRBV5-5 and TRBJ2-1; 10 bases are a match to TRBD2. Trimming cost V 1 base and J 3 bases; bases outside gene matches: 1. This CDR3 has 15 amino acids. Per the germline V gene, CDR1 is SGHKS and CDR2 is YYEKEE (reference sequence). CDR3 in DNA: TGTGCCAGCAGCTTGCGGACTAGCGGCTACAATGAGCAGTTCTTC. Its protein product is CASSLRTSGYNEQFF.

This chain's CDR3 is CASSPGREEGGTEAFF. CDR3 bases: TGTGCCAGCAGCCCGGGACGAGAAGAGGGTGGCACTGAAGCTTTCTTT. The J gene is TRBJ1-1, the V gene TRBV7-6, with TRBD1 as a possible D gene (5 bases). Deletions cut 5 bases from V and 4 bases from J, with 20 bases between. This CDR3 has 16 residues. The V gene's germline CDR1 is SGHVS and CDR2 FNYEAQ.

The CDR3 here is CASSLDEVPQPQHF. For the CDR3, the DNA is TGTGCCAGCAGCTTGGACGAGGTGCCTCAGCCCCAGCATTTT. This chain uses TRBV5-5 with TRBJ1-5; the D is unclear. The length of the CDR3 is 14 residues. Trimming shortened V by 0 bases and J by 6 bases, and 10 bases separated the two germline ends. In germline, CDR1 is SGHKS, CDR2 YYEKEE (reference sequence).

The chain recombines TRBV5-4 with TRBJ2-1; the D gene is possibly TRBD1 (6 bases). This CDR3 contains 14 residues. In germline, CDR1 is SGHNT, CDR2 YYREEE (reference sequence). V was clipped by 0 bases and J by 4 bases, with 8 bases between them. The CDR3 coding sequence is TGTGCCAGCAGCTTGGGGGGGCCATACAATGAGCAGTTCTTC. Its protein product is CASSLGGPYNEQFF.

V is TRBV11-2 and J is TRBJ1-2; TRBD1 is a possible D gene (5 bases). V lost 6 bases, J lost 4 bases, and 15 bases lay in between. CDR1 and CDR2 from the germline V gene are SGHAT and FQNNGV. The length of the CDR3 is 14 residues. CDR3 in amino acids: CASSPGTAFYGYTF. The CDR3 nucleotides are TGTGCCAGCAGTCCCGGGACTGCATTCTATGGCTACACCTTC.

The chain employs TRBV19 and TRBJ2-2, with a possible D match to TRBD2 (6 bases). Germline values: CDR1 LNHDA, CDR2 SQIVND (reference sequence). The CDR3 has 19 residues. The V end was cut by 4 bases, the J end by 0 bases, with 21 bases between. The chain's CDR3 is CASSSDFSGDFTNTGELFF. The DNA of the CDR3 is TGTGCCAGTAGTAGCGACTTTAGCGGCGACTTTACGAACACCGGGGAGCTGTTTTTT.

The rearrangement joins TRBV6-6 to TRBJ2-1; 9 bases line up with TRBD1. V gave up 6 bases and J gave up 6 bases; unmatched junction bases: 9. Germline values: CDR1 MNHNY, CDR2 SVGAGI (reference sequence). There are 15 residues in the CDR3. The CDR3 loop is CASSPFLTGGNEQFF. The DNA for the CDR3 is TGTGCCAGCAGCCCTTTTTTGACAGGGGGCAATGAGCAGTTCTTC.

The chain uses TRBV2 and TRBJ1-6; D gene uncertain. The CDR3 totals 12 residues. Trimming removed 0 bases at V and 10 bases at J, with 4 bases between. Germline-derived CDR1 and CDR2 are SNHLY and FYNNEI. The CDR3 DNA reads as TGTGCCAGCAGTGAAGCGACATCACCCCTCCACTTT. Its protein product is CASSEATSPLHF.

This rearrangement joins TRBV11-3 to TRBJ2-3, with 9 bases aligning to TRBD2. This CDR3 is built from 15 residues. The ends lost 5 bases at V and 3 bases at J; junction bases unmatched: 6. Germline V gene lookup returns CDR1 SGHNT and CDR2 YENEEA. CDR3 nucleotide sequence: TGTGCCAGCAGCCGCGGGGGGGGCAGGACAGATACGCAGTATTTT. Translating it yields CASSRGGGRTDTQYF.

The chain joins TRBV4-2 to TRBJ2-1, with 9 bases lining up with TRBD1. Germline V gene data show CDR1 as LGHNA and CDR2 as YNFKEQ. The CDR3 length is 17 residues. V lost 3 bases, J lost 9 bases, and 15 bases stayed unmatched. The CDR3 spells CASSQSTGTGSLSEQFF. The CDR3, as DNA: TGTGCCAGCAGCCAGAGTACCGGGACAGGGAGCCTCAGTGAGCAGTTCTTC.

The rearrangement links TRBV15 to TRBJ2-6; 10 bases fit TRBD1. V was pared by 2 bases and J by 3 bases, with 13 bases of the junction left unmatched. This CDR3 has 20 amino acids. The V gene's germline CDR1 is LNHNV and CDR2 YYDKDF (reference sequence). The DNA of the CDR3 is TGTGCCACCAGCAGAATCCAGGTCGGGACAGGGGTTGGTGGGGCCAACGTCCTGACTTTC. Translating it yields CATSRIQVGTGVGGANVLTF.

Only one count was recorded for this clone. The J gene is TRBJ2-7, the V gene TRBV5-5; 9 nucleotides match TRBD1. J gave up 0 bases and V 7 bases, and 5 bases lay outside the gene matches. The CDR3 has 14 amino acids. Germline V gene data show CDR1 as SGHKS and CDR2 as YYEKEE (reference sequence). CDR3 coding DNA: TGTGCCAGCGGGGACAGGGAAAGCTCCTACGAGCAGTACTTC. This encodes CASGDRESSYEQYF.

The J gene is TRBJ2-7, the V gene TRBV29-1; 8 bases align to TRBD1. CDR1 and CDR2 (germline): SQVTM, ANQGSEA. V gave up 7 bases and J gave up 5 bases; unmatched junction bases: 7. CDR3 length: 12 amino acids. CDR3 loop: CSAGQGSHEQYF. The CDR3 coding sequence is TGCAGCGCTGGACAGGGATCCCACGAGCAGTACTTC.

This clone showed up just a few times. The CDR3 reads CATQEPGPQETQYF. Written as DNA, the CDR3 is TGCGCCACCCAGGAACCCGGGCCTCAAGAGACCCAGTACTTC. This chain connects TRBV5-1 to TRBJ2-5; D not certain. CDR3 length: 14 amino acids. Trimming cost V 9 bases and J 2 bases, with 17 bases left between them. The V gene's germline CDR1 is SGHRS and CDR2 YFSETQ.

The chain links TRBV9 to TRBJ2-2, with 14 nucleotides matching TRBD2. CDR3 length equals 21 residues. J lost 4 bases, V lost 0 bases, and 14 bases had no gene match. Germline assignment: CDR1 SGDLS and CDR2 YYNGEE. The CDR3 reads CASSVDGVAYGLAGGTGELFF. For the CDR3, the DNA is TGTGCCAGCAGCGTAGACGGGGTAGCCTATGGACTAGCGGGGGGCACCGGGGAGCTGTTTTTT.

In DNA, the CDR3 is TGTGCCAGCAGCTTAGGCGGGGATGAGCCCCAGCATTTT. Its protein product is CASSLGGDEPQHF. The chain has TRBV7-9 and TRBJ1-5; D uncertain. V was clipped by 1 base and J by 8 bases, with 9 bases between them. CDR1 is SEHNR, CDR2 FQNEAQ, per germline (reference sequence). CDR3 length equals 13 residues. Drawing the rest from reference TRBV7-9 and TRBJ1-5, the complete variable domain is DTGVSQNPRHKITKRGQNVTFRCDPISEHNRLYWYRQTLGQGPEFLTYFQNEAQLEKSRLLSDRFSAERPKGSFSTLEIQRTEQGDSAMYLCASSLGGDEPQHFGDGTRLSIL.

In its sample, this clone was seen once. This sequence joins TRBV29-1 and TRBJ1-2; D uncertain. Germline CDR1 is SQVTM and CDR2 is ANQGSEA. Trimming pared 4 bases from V and 4 bases from J, leaving 10 bases between. The CDR3 is 12 residues long. For the CDR3, the DNA is TGCAGCGTTGGCACAGTATCCTATGGCTACACCTTC. Translated: CSVGTVSYGYTF.

The V gene is TRBV6-6, the J gene TRBJ2-7; 9 nucleotides agree with TRBD1. Germline V lookup: CDR1 MNHNY, CDR2 SVGAGI (reference sequence). CDR3 size: 15 residues. The V segment lost 4 bases and the J segment 1 base; nucleotides outside the gene matches: 5. CDR3 region: CASSSGTGWSYEQYF. The CDR3 DNA reads as TGTGCCAGCAGTTCTGGGACAGGGTGGTCCTACGAGCAGTACTTC.

This clone occurred once. The chain carries TRBV5-1 and TRBJ2-1; 11 bases are shared with TRBD2. The length of the CDR3 is 15 residues. Germline V lookup: CDR1 SGHRS, CDR2 YFSETQ. V lost 6 bases, J lost 4 bases, and 6 bases stayed unmatched. The CDR3 loop reads CASNPGTSGYNEQFF. As DNA, the CDR3 is TGCGCCAGCAACCCCGGGACTAGCGGATACAATGAGCAGTTCTTC.

The rearrangement links TRBV6-1 to TRBJ1-5, with unresolved D. This CDR3 is 14 amino acids long. Germline V gene lookup returns CDR1 MNHNS and CDR2 SASEGT. The V and J ends lost 7 bases and 7 bases respectively, with 17 bases between them. CDR3: CASKRQAPTQPQHF. CDR3 nucleotides: TGTGCCAGCAAAAGGCAGGCCCCGACACAGCCCCAGCATTTT.

V usage is TRBV28 and J usage is TRBJ1-4; 11 bases match TRBD1. Germline V CDR1 and CDR2: MDHEN, SYDVKM. This CDR3 has 15 residues. V gave up 2 bases and J gave up 4 bases; unmatched junction bases: 0. CDR3 bases: TGTGCCAGCAGTTTAGGGACAGGGGGTAATGAAAAACTGTTTTTT. As protein: CASSLGTGGNEKLFF.

This chain uses TRBV9 with TRBJ1-1, with D maybe TRBD1 (5 bases). From germline, CDR1 is SGDLS and CDR2 YYNGEE. This CDR3 spans 15 amino acids. With 0 bases removed from V and 0 bases from J, the gap between germline ends came to 9 bases. Here the CDR3 reads CASSVGQRMNTEAFF. The CDR3 coding sequence is TGTGCCAGCAGCGTAGGACAGCGGATGAACACTGAAGCTTTCTTT.

The gene calls are TRBV5-4 and TRBJ2-7; D gene ambiguous. Trimming left V 1 base short and J 3 bases short, with 8 bases between. Germline CDR1 reads SGHNT; CDR2 reads YYREEE (reference sequence). The CDR3 loop spans 13 amino acids. In DNA, the CDR3 is TGTGCCAGCAGCTTGATGGTAGGCTACGAGCAGTACTTC. Encoded protein: CASSLMVGYEQYF.

The gene calls are TRBV15 and TRBJ1-5; the match to TRBD1 covers 7 bases. The trim removed 1 base at V and 4 bases at J, leaving 4 bases unmatched. This CDR3 has 15 amino acids. Germline values: CDR1 LNHNV, CDR2 YYDKDF (reference sequence). The CDR3 sequence: CATSRGQGRNQPQHF. CDR3 bases: TGTGCCACCAGCAGAGGACAGGGACGAAATCAGCCCCAGCATTTT.

The gene calls are TRBV2 and TRBJ2-3, with TRBD2 matching 15 bases. After removal of 6 bases from V and 5 bases from J, the junction contained 6 bases not matched to a gene. The CDR3 is 16 amino acids. CDR1 is SNHLY, CDR2 FYNNEI, per germline. The DNA for the CDR3 is TGTGCCAGCAGACGGACTAGCGGGGGGGCGGGAGATACGCAGTATTTT. Its protein is CASRRTSGGAGDTQYF.

The genes are TRBV30 and TRBJ2-5; the match to TRBD1 covers 10 bases. Germline lookup yields CDR1 GTSNPN and CDR2 SVGIG (reference sequence). This CDR3 spans 11 amino acids. Unmatched junction bases numbered 5, after V lost 5 bases and J lost 11 bases. The CDR3 DNA reads as TGTGCCTGGGCGGACAGGGGGGAACAGTACTTC. Its protein is CAWADRGEQYF.